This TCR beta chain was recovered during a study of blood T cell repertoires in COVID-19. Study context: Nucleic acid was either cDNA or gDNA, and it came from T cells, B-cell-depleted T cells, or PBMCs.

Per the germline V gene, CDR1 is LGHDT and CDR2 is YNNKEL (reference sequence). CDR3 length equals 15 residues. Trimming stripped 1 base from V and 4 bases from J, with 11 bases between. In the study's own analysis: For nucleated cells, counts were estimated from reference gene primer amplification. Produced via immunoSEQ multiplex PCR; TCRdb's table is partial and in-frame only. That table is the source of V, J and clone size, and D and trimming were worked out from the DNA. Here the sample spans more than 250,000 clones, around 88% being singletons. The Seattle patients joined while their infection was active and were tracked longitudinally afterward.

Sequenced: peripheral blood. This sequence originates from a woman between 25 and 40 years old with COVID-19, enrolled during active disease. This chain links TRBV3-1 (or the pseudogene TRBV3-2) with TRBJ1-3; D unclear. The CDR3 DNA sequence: TGTGCCAGCAGCCAAGGAAGAGGGCTCGGAAACACCATATATTTT. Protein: CASSQGRGLGNTIYF.